A selection of T cell receptor beta chains follows, all from one sample in a study of blood T cell repertoires in COVID-19. Profiled with immunoSEQ multiplex PCR; TCRdb holds only in-frame clones, not every one. This table holds 110,000 to 150,000 clones, roughly three quarters found once. The sample taken for sequencing was peripheral blood. Receptor source: a man aged 60-69 years with acute or convalescent COVID-19. CDR3s include the opening cysteine and the closing phenylalanine or tryptophan. Each record gives: CDR3 protein, CDR3 DNA, clone size, D gene, J gene, V gene. D genes are given only for firm matches. A clone size is listed for some rows: how often the clone was seen (once, few, many), or a class if it is expanded.

CDR3 protein: CASSLSLANYQETQYF; CDR3 DNA: TGTGCCAGCAGTTTGAGTCTAGCGAACTACCAAGAGACCCAGTACTTC; clone size: .; D gene: .; J gene: TRBJ2-5; V gene: TRBV27
CDR3 protein: CASSPWGGGGYEQYF; CDR3 DNA: TGTGCCAGCAGCCCCTGGGGAGGGGGAGGCTACGAGCAGTACTTC; clone size: .; D gene: .; J gene: TRBJ2-7; V gene: TRBV7-2
CDR3 protein: CASSSGFPPSGYTF; CDR3 DNA: TGTGCCAGCAGCTCAGGCTTCCCTCCTTCTGGCTACACCTTC; clone size: .; D gene: .; J gene: TRBJ1-2; V gene: TRBV5-6
CDR3 protein: CASSLAGLAEGSEQFF; CDR3 DNA: TGCGCCAGCAGCTTGGCCGGACTAGCGGAGGGTAGTGAGCAGTTCTTC; clone size: .; D gene: TRBD2; J gene: TRBJ2-1; V gene: TRBV5-1
CDR3 protein: CASREQGSSSYEQYF; CDR3 DNA: TGTGCCAGTAGAGAACAGGGCTCAAGCTCCTACGAGCAGTACTTC; clone size: .; D gene: .; J gene: TRBJ2-7; V gene: TRBV19
CDR3 protein: CASSVGGGFYNEQFF; CDR3 DNA: TGTGCCAGCAGCGTGGGGGGAGGGTTCTACAATGAGCAGTTCTTC; clone size: .; D gene: TRBD2; J gene: TRBJ2-1; V gene: TRBV9
CDR3 protein: CAWGRRWETQYF; CDR3 DNA: TGTGCCTGGGGGAGGAGATGGGAGACCCAGTACTTC; clone size: .; D gene: .; J gene: TRBJ2-5; V gene: TRBV30
CDR3 protein: CASSYFGGQAYEQYF; CDR3 DNA: TGTGCCAGCAGTTACTTCGGAGGACAGGCCTACGAGCAGTACTTC; clone size: .; D gene: TRBD1; J gene: TRBJ2-7; V gene: TRBV6-5
CDR3 protein: CASSPGQRQPQHF; CDR3 DNA: TGTGCCAGTAGTCCGGGACAGAGACAGCCCCAGCATTTT; clone size: .; D gene: TRBD1; J gene: TRBJ1-5; V gene: TRBV19
CDR3 protein: CASSQGTGNTEAFF; CDR3 DNA: TGTGCCAGCAGCCAAGGAACAGGGAACACTGAAGCTTTCTTT; clone size: once; D gene: .; J gene: TRBJ1-1; V gene: TRBV3-1/TRBV3-2
CDR3 protein: CASSLSTGEQFF; CDR3 DNA: TGTGCCAGCAGTTTATCGACAGGCGAGCAGTTCTTC; clone size: .; D gene: .; J gene: TRBJ2-1; V gene: TRBV27
CDR3 protein: CASSLNGGYEQYF; CDR3 DNA: TGTGCCAGCAGCTTAAACGGAGGCTACGAGCAGTACTTC; clone size: few; D gene: .; J gene: TRBJ2-7; V gene: TRBV7-2
CDR3 protein: CASSLPVGTGVAKNIQYF; CDR3 DNA: TGTGCCAGCAGCTTACCCGTCGGGACAGGGGTAGCCAAAAACATTCAGTACTTC; clone size: .; D gene: TRBD1; J gene: TRBJ2-4; V gene: TRBV11-2
CDR3 protein: CSVEDGTGTGSGYTF; CDR3 DNA: TGCAGCGTTGAAGACGGGACCGGGACAGGGAGTGGCTACACCTTC; clone size: many; D gene: TRBD1; J gene: TRBJ1-2; V gene: TRBV29-1
CDR3 protein: CAGPGGSSGANVLTF; CDR3 DNA: TGCGCCGGACCGGGAGGGAGCTCTGGGGCCAACGTCCTGACTTTC; clone size: .; D gene: TRBD2; J gene: TRBJ2-6; V gene: TRBV10-1
CDR3 protein: CASSPGGGGAKNIQYF; CDR3 DNA: TGTGCCAGCAGCCCTGGAGGGGGAGGGGCCAAAAACATTCAGTACTTC; clone size: .; D gene: .; J gene: TRBJ2-4; V gene: TRBV5-4
CDR3 protein: CATSGGTGDSTDTQYF; CDR3 DNA: TGTGCCACCAGTGGAGGGACAGGGGATTCCACAGATACGCAGTATTTT; clone size: .; D gene: TRBD1; J gene: TRBJ2-3; V gene: TRBV24-1
CDR3 protein: CASSFLAEGGTDTQYF; CDR3 DNA: TGCGCCAGCAGCTTCCTAGCGGAGGGAGGCACAGATACGCAGTATTTT; clone size: .; D gene: TRBD2; J gene: TRBJ2-3; V gene: TRBV5-1
CDR3 protein: CSAGQGDYGYTF; CDR3 DNA: TGCAGCGCAGGACAGGGTGACTATGGCTACACCTTC; clone size: .; D gene: TRBD1; J gene: TRBJ1-2; V gene: TRBV29-1
CDR3 protein: CAIRTGSWYNSPLHF; CDR3 DNA: TGTGCCATCAGAACAGGGTCCTGGTATAATTCACCCCTCCACTTT; clone size: .; D gene: .; J gene: TRBJ1-6; V gene: TRBV10-3
CDR3 protein: CASLPVRGGSPYEQYF; CDR3 DNA: TGTGCCAGCCTCCCCGTTCGGGGCGGGAGTCCCTACGAGCAGTACTTC; clone size: .; D gene: TRBD2; J gene: TRBJ2-7; V gene: TRBV3-1/TRBV3-2
CDR3 protein: CATSRSQAGDTQYF; CDR3 DNA: TGTGCCACCAGCCGCTCACAAGCGGGAGATACGCAGTATTTT; clone size: .; D gene: .; J gene: TRBJ2-3; V gene: TRBV15
CDR3 protein: CASSPRTNARGDTQYF; CDR3 DNA: TGTGCCAGCAGTCCCCGGACTAATGCACGCGGAGATACGCAGTATTTT; clone size: few; D gene: .; J gene: TRBJ2-3; V gene: TRBV27
CDR3 protein: CASHGTTNTGELFF; CDR3 DNA: TGTGCCAGTCATGGGACAACGAACACCGGGGAGCTGTTTTTT; clone size: .; D gene: .; J gene: TRBJ2-2; V gene: TRBV27
CDR3 protein: CASSLAPMAGRSYNEQFF; CDR3 DNA: TGTGCCAGCAGCTTAGCCCCAATGGCGGGACGGTCCTACAATGAGCAGTTCTTC; clone size: .; D gene: .; J gene: TRBJ2-1; V gene: TRBV11-2
CDR3 protein: CASSYGTSYEQYF; CDR3 DNA: TGCGCCAGCAGCTATGGGACTAGCTACGAGCAGTACTTC; clone size: .; D gene: TRBD2; J gene: TRBJ2-7; V gene: TRBV10-1
CDR3 protein: CASSIRGVGTDTQYF; CDR3 DNA: TGTGCCAGTAGTATCAGGGGGGTGGGCACAGATACGCAGTATTTT; clone size: .; D gene: .; J gene: TRBJ2-3; V gene: TRBV19
CDR3 protein: CASSSIPGQGYEQFF; CDR3 DNA: TGTGCCAGCAGCTCAATCCCGGGACAGGGGTATGAGCAGTTCTTC; clone size: .; D gene: TRBD1; J gene: TRBJ2-1; V gene: TRBV6-5
CDR3 protein: CASTDQGSGNTIYF; CDR3 DNA: TGTGCCAGCACCGACCAGGGGTCTGGAAACACCATATATTTT; clone size: .; D gene: .; J gene: TRBJ1-3; V gene: TRBV7-8
CDR3 protein: CASSLGQGLRETQYF; CDR3 DNA: TGTGCCAGCTCACTTGGACAGGGTCTCCGAGAGACCCAGTACTTC; clone size: .; D gene: TRBD1; J gene: TRBJ2-5; V gene: TRBV18
CDR3 protein: CASSETRGRGYPRQFF; CDR3 DNA: TGTGCCAGCAGTGAAACCAGGGGGCGGGGGTATCCACGGCAGTTCTTC; clone size: .; D gene: .; J gene: TRBJ2-1; V gene: TRBV6-1
CDR3 protein: CASSLGYRGRYEQYF; CDR3 DNA: TGTGCCAGCAGCTTAGGCTACAGGGGGCGGTACGAGCAGTACTTC; clone size: .; D gene: TRBD1; J gene: TRBJ2-7; V gene: TRBV7-9
CDR3 protein: CASSTSYGYTF; CDR3 DNA: TGTGCCAGCAGCACCAGCTATGGCTACACCTTC; clone size: .; D gene: .; J gene: TRBJ1-2; V gene: TRBV3-1/TRBV3-2